The source of this T cell receptor (beta chain) is a study of blood T cell repertoires in COVID-19. About the research overall: Whether acute or convalescent, the COVID-19 samples came from the United States, Italy and Spain. Sample material is recorded as cDNA or gDNA derived from T cells, B-cell-depleted T cells, or PBMCs.

Original methodology: Amplification with reference gene primers provided the estimates of nucleated cell counts. The method was immunoSEQ multiplex PCR; TCRdb's version includes in-frame clones alone and lacks a portion of them. V and J calls and clone size are those listed in that table; D and trimming were worked out from the DNA. The sample has 55,000 to 80,000 clones, 70% to 90% seen once. The germline V and J ends were trimmed by 7 bases and 4 bases, with 10 bases remaining between them. Germline CDR1 reads MNHEY; CDR2 reads SVGAGI. This CDR3 has 12 residues. The TCR originated in a woman aged 55-70 years with acute or convalescent COVID-19. The V and J genes are TRBV6-5 and TRBJ1-1; D unresolved. What was sequenced was peripheral blood. The CDR3 nucleotides are TGTGCCAGCACTACGGGGTTCACTGAAGCTTTCTTT. It is translated as CASTTGFTEAFF.